These 29 T cell receptor beta chains originate from one sample sequenced in a study of regulatory T cells in long-lasting Graves disease. iRepertoire HTBI primers and Arm-PCR of CDR3 regions built TCR beta libraries. TCRdb reanalysed the multiplex PCR reads using MiXCR and keeps one entry per CDR3 protein. Of 600,000 to 650,000 distinct CDR3 sequences listed, under 20% are singletons. Noted time point: newly diagnosed GD, antithyroid drugs for less than 3 months. From RNA extracted from PBMCs, the TCR library was made. The sample was also reused in another study, on T cells in Graves' hyperthyroidism and ophthalmopathy.

The starting material was peripheral blood mononuclear cells (PBMCs), obtained at new diagnosis, from a patient treated with antithyroid drugs. The receptors here all came from a woman aged 25 to 39 with Graves disease.

The rearrangement joins TRBV27 to TRBJ2-7; 7 bases align to TRBD1. The CDR3 contains 13 residues. V dropped 5 bases and J dropped 3; count of bases not matched to a gene: 4. The germline V gene has CDR1 MNHEY and CDR2 SMNVEV (reference sequence). The CDR3 coding sequence is TGTGCCAGCAGTACGCGGACAGGCTACGAGCAGTACTTC. Amino acid sequence: CASSTRTGYEQYF.

There are many counts of this clonotype. The chain is built from TRBV3-1 and TRBJ1-4, with D tentatively TRBD1 (6 bases). CDR1 LGHDT and CDR2 YNNKEL come from the germline V gene (reference sequence). The germline V and J ends were trimmed by 4 bases and 12 bases, with 24 bases remaining between them. The CDR3 loop spans 16 amino acids. CDR3 nucleotides: TGTGCCAGCAGCCCCCGCCGGGACACCCTTTTTCAGGAACTGTTTTTT. Translation gives CASSPRRDTLFQELFF.

The rearrangement joins TRBV4-1 to TRBJ1-5, with D hard to call. Germline V gene data show CDR1 as MGHRA and CDR2 as YSYEKL. With 4 bases removed from V and 0 bases from J, the gap between germline ends came to 28 bases. The CDR3 runs 21 residues. CDR3 loop: CASSPNRVVPDAKTSNQPQHF. CDR3 coding DNA: TGCGCCAGCAGCCCCAACCGAGTGGTCCCGGACGCTAAAACTAGCAATCAGCCCCAGCATTTT.

This clonotype was counted ten times or more. The CDR3 DNA reads TGTGCCAGCAGTTCCGCCTCCCAGGGGAACTATGGCTACACCTTC. Its protein is CASSSASQGNYGYTF. J is TRBJ1-2 and V is TRBV12-3 or TRBV12-4; perhaps TRBD1 as D (6 bases). The CDR3 sequence is 15 residues long. With 4 bases removed from V and 2 bases from J, the gap between germline ends came to 14 bases.

A few counts support this clonotype. One base away lies a much larger clone, so this may be a sequencing read error. Because the CDR3 is missing its conserved closing phenylalanine or tryptophan, this is likely a read error. The chain has TRBV15 and TRBJ2-1; no firm D call. The V end lost 3 bases, the J end lost 4 bases, and 4 bases lay between the germline ends. From germline, CDR1 is LNHNV and CDR2 YYDKDF (reference sequence). The CDR3 sequence is 12 residues long. CDR3 in amino acids: CATSSAYNEQFL. The CDR3 nucleotides are TGTGCCACCAGCAGTGCGTACAATGAGCAGTTCCTC.

This clonotype was detected only a few times. The rearrangement uses TRBV5-5 and TRBJ2-4; D not resolved. Germline CDR1 and CDR2: SGHKS and YYEKEE (reference sequence). The V end lost 1 base, the J end lost 0 bases, and 17 bases lay between the germline ends. The CDR3 sequence is 18 residues long. The DNA of the CDR3 is TGTGCCAGCAGCTTGTCGCGCATGGGATGGGTAGCCAAAAACATTCAGTACTTC. Translated, it gives CASSLSRMGWVAKNIQYF. The whole variable domain, filled in from reference TRBV5-5 and TRBJ2-4, reads DAGVTQSPTHLIKTRGQQVTLRCSPISGHKSVSWYQQVLGQGPQFIFQYYEKEERGRGNFPDRFSARQFPNYSSELNVNALLLGDSALYLCASSLSRMGWVAKNIQYFGAGTRLSVL.

This clonotype was seen a few times. V usage is TRBV30 and J usage is TRBJ2-5, with D possibly TRBD1 on 5 matching bases. This CDR3 region has 14 residues. The germline V and J ends were trimmed by 0 bases and 4 bases, with 12 bases remaining between them. Per germline, CDR1 GTSNPN and CDR2 SVGIG (reference sequence). The CDR3 nucleotides are TGTGCCTGGAGTGTAATGGGGCTAGGAGAGACCCAGTACTTC. Protein product: CAWSVMGLGETQYF.

This clonotype has at least ten counts. The chain combines TRBV7-2 with TRBJ2-7; D uncertain. CDR1 is SGHTA, CDR2 FQGNSA, per germline. Trimming pared 1 base from V and 1 base from J, leaving 20 bases between. The CDR3 consists of 18 residues. DNA of the CDR3: TGTGCCAGCAGCTTAGAGGCAGGTTTCGGCTTACGATCCTACGAGCAGTACTTC. Translated: CASSLEAGFGLRSYEQYF.

The chain couples TRBV10-3 to TRBJ1-2; 9 bases line up with TRBD1. V was pared by 4 bases and J by 8 bases, with 5 bases of the junction left unmatched. This CDR3 is 13 amino acids long. The germline V gene encodes CDR1 ENHRY and CDR2 SYGVKD. In nucleotides, the CDR3 is TGTGCCATCAGTGGGGGACAGGGACGAGGCTACACCTTC. Amino acids: CAISGGQGRGYTF.

This clonotype was seen repeatedly, ten times or more. Here the CDR3 DNA reads TGTGCCTATCGGGTGGGCTATCAGCCCCAGCATTTT. Translating it yields CAYRVGYQPQHF. The rearrangement joins TRBV30 to TRBJ1-5; D is uncertain. Between the trimmed V and J ends, which lost 7 bases and 5 bases, there was a span of 12 bases. CDR3 size: 12 residues. Germline CDR1 and CDR2: GTSNPN and SVGIG (reference sequence).

This chain uses TRBV5-1 with TRBJ2-3, with D hard to call. V gave up 7 bases and J gave up 2 bases, with 14 bases separating them. The length of the CDR3 is 14 residues. The germline V gene has CDR1 SGHRS and CDR2 YFSETQ. The CDR3 here is CASRRDYSTDTQYF. The CDR3, as DNA: TGCGCCAGCCGACGAGATTACTCCACAGATACGCAGTATTTT.

V is TRBV20-1 and J is TRBJ2-7; D gene ambiguous. Germline CDR1 is DFQATT and CDR2 is SNEGSKA (reference sequence). Trimming shortened V by 3 bases and J by 1 base, and 16 bases separated the two germline ends. This CDR3 has 15 residues. In DNA, the CDR3 is TGCAGTGCTAGTGATCGAGGACCTCCGTCCTACGAGCAGTACTTC. Translation gives CSASDRGPPSYEQYF.

The chain employs TRBV5-1 and TRBJ2-5; tentative D call: TRBD2 (6 bases). Germline V gene data show CDR1 as SGHRS and CDR2 as YFSETQ. CDR3 length: 14 amino acids. V shed 4 bases and J shed 2 bases, with 12 bases lying between them. Here the CDR3 reads CASSQGRGQETQYF. The CDR3 DNA is TGCGCCAGCAGCCAAGGGCGGGGTCAAGAGACCCAGTACTTC.

This clonotype was counted a few times. The gene calls are TRBV6-1 and TRBJ2-5; D is undetermined. The CDR3 covers 12 residues. The germline CDR1 and CDR2 sequences are MNHNS and SASEGT. Trimming shortened V by 6 bases and J by 5 bases, and 10 bases separated the two germline ends. The CDR3 sequence is CASRAPLETQYF. DNA of the CDR3: TGTGCCAGCAGGGCCCCTCTGGAGACCCAGTACTTC.

This clonotype was observed at least ten times. The J gene is TRBJ2-3, the V gene TRBV7-6, with D unresolved. The CDR3 loop spans 16 amino acids. With 5 bases removed from V and 0 bases from J, the gap between germline ends came to 15 bases. Looked up from germline, CDR1 is SGHVS and CDR2 is FNYEAQ. The CDR3 sequence is CASSPRYGASTDTQYF. In DNA form, the CDR3 reads TGTGCCAGCAGCCCTCGTTATGGCGCTAGCACAGATACGCAGTATTTT.

In DNA, the CDR3 is TGTGCCAGCAGCTCACTACGGGGCGAAGGGGACCAAGAGACCCAGTACTTC. Translating it yields CASSSLRGEGDQETQYF. The rearrangement joins TRBV7-3 to TRBJ2-5; D is possibly TRBD1 or TRBD2 (5 bases each). The CDR3 is made up of 17 amino acids. V lost 4 bases to trimming and J lost 0 bases, with 18 bases between them. CDR1 is SGHTA, CDR2 FQGTGA, per germline.

This chain links TRBV6-1 with TRBJ2-7; 9 positions match TRBD1. Germline V lookup: CDR1 MNHNS, CDR2 SASEGT. The CDR3 covers 15 residues. Trimming cost V 6 bases and J 7 bases; bases outside gene matches: 13. CDR3 residues: CASSSPGTGINEQYF. CDR3 coding DNA: TGTGCCAGCAGCAGCCCCGGGACAGGGATCAATGAGCAGTACTTC.

This chain joins TRBV5-1 and TRBJ1-2; tentatively, D is TRBD1 (6 bases). The CDR3 runs 14 residues. Trimming cost V 0 bases and J 4 bases, with 10 bases left between them. Germline assignment: CDR1 SGHRS and CDR2 YFSETQ. This CDR3 reads CASSLGGASYGYTF. CDR3 coding DNA: TGCGCCAGCAGCTTGGGGGGGGCCTCCTATGGCTACACCTTC.

At least ten counts were recorded for this clonotype. The chain has TRBV28 and TRBJ1-3; tentatively, D is TRBD1 (6 bases). CDR1 and CDR2 from the germline V gene are MDHEN and SYDVKM. V lost 7 bases to trimming and J lost 0 bases, with 19 bases between them. The CDR3 is 17 residues long. The CDR3 here is CASIGGRTYSSGNTIYF. The CDR3 coding sequence is TGTGCCAGCATTGGGGGCAGGACCTACAGCTCTGGAAACACCATATATTTT.

There are many counts of this clonotype. V is TRBV28 and J is TRBJ1-2; no clear D gene. V dropped 5 bases and J dropped 3 bases, with 13 bases sitting between them. CDR3 length equals 14 residues. Germline V lookup: CDR1 MDHEN, CDR2 SYDVKM. The CDR3 nucleotides read TGTGCCAGCAGTCTTAAGACGGACCACTATGGCTACACCTTC. Protein: CASSLKTDHYGYTF.

This clonotype was observed a few times. The chain carries TRBV5-1 and TRBJ2-1; 8 bases agree with TRBD2. CDR1 and CDR2 from the germline V gene are SGHRS and YFSETQ. V lost 4 bases, J lost 7 bases, and 10 bases stayed unmatched. CDR3 length: 15 residues. The CDR3 region is CASSDFTGGRNEQFF. In nucleotides, the CDR3 is TGCGCCAGCAGCGACTTTACGGGAGGGCGGAATGAGCAGTTCTTC.

This clonotype came up many times. CDR3 sequence: CASIMGGYTEAFF. The CDR3 bases are TGTGCCAGCATAATGGGGGGGTATACTGAAGCTTTCTTT. V is TRBV6-1 and J is TRBJ1-1; tentatively, D is TRBD1 (5 bases). Germline CDR1 MNHNS, CDR2 SASEGT. The V end was cut by 7 bases, the J end by 5 bases, with 14 bases between. The CDR3 is made up of 13 amino acids.

There are many counts of this clonotype. The chain is built from TRBV24-1 and TRBJ2-7, with 8 bases matching TRBD2. CDR1 is KGHDR, CDR2 SFDVKD, per germline. Trimming cost V 5 bases and J 5 bases; bases outside gene matches: 7. This CDR3 is 14 amino acids long. The CDR3 reads CATSGAGVPDEQYF. DNA of the CDR3: TGTGCCACCAGTGGAGCGGGAGTCCCCGACGAGCAGTACTTC.

The chain carries TRBV5-1 and TRBJ1-6; the match to TRBD1 covers 7 bases. V shed 5 bases, J shed 10 bases, and the junction held 9 bases outside the gene matches. Germline V gene lookup returns CDR1 SGHRS and CDR2 YFSETQ. This CDR3 region has 14 residues. The CDR3, as DNA: TGCGCCAGCAGGGGGACAGAGGGTTTCTCACCCCTCCACTTT. Residues: CASRGTEGFSPLHF. Using reference TRBV5-1 and TRBJ1-6 for the parts outside the CDR3, the full variable domain is KAGVTQTPRYLIKTRGQQVTLSCSPISGHRSVSWYQQTPGQGLQFLFEYFSETQRNKGNFPGRFSGRQFSNSRSEMNVSTLELGDSALYLCASRGTEGFSPLHFGNGTRLTVT.

A few counts support this clonotype. V usage is TRBV28 and J usage is TRBJ1-3; D might be TRBD1 (6 bases). The CDR3 has 15 amino acids. Germline V lookup: CDR1 MDHEN, CDR2 SYDVKM. Trimming shortened V by 7 bases and J by 4 bases, and 17 bases separated the two germline ends. DNA for the CDR3: TGTGCCAGCAAGGGGGGGTGGGGCGACGGAAACACCATATATTTT. Protein: CASKGGWGDGNTIYF.

The chain links TRBV4-1 to TRBJ1-2; 7 bases map to TRBD1. The CDR3 has 15 amino acids. With V trimmed by 6 bases and J by 2 bases, 9 bases remained unmatched. In germline, CDR1 is MGHRA, CDR2 YSYEKL. CDR3 DNA: TGCGCCAGCAGACCGAATGCCAGGGGGAACTATGGCTACACCTTC. Translated, it gives CASRPNARGNYGYTF.

This clonotype occurred many times. The V and J genes are TRBV5-1 and TRBJ2-1, with 9 bases aligning to TRBD2. V lost 0 bases, J lost 1 base, and 2 bases stayed unmatched. Germline CDR1 SGHRS, CDR2 YFSETQ. The CDR3 is 16 amino acids. CDR3 sequence reads: CASSLVAGGSYNEQFF. The CDR3 DNA reads TGCGCCAGCAGCTTGGTGGCGGGAGGGTCCTACAATGAGCAGTTCTTC.

This chain uses TRBV20-1 with TRBJ1-3, with D perhaps matching TRBD1 (5 bases). The V gene's germline CDR1 is DFQATT and CDR2 SNEGSKA (reference sequence). CDR3 length equals 17 residues. The V end lost 7 bases, the J end lost 0 bases, and 22 bases lay between the germline ends. The CDR3 region is CSVSLGGGATSGNTIYF. CDR3 in DNA: TGCAGTGTTTCTTTGGGAGGAGGGGCGACCTCTGGAAACACCATATATTTT.

This clonotype was seen at least ten times. J is TRBJ1-2 and V is TRBV12-3 or TRBV12-4; unclear D gene. With 5 bases removed from V and 1 base from J, the gap between germline ends came to 11 bases. CDR3 length equals 14 residues. The CDR3 coding sequence is TGTGCCAGCAGTACCTCGGGTCGTAACTATGGCTACACCTTC. Translated: CASSTSGRNYGYTF.